The rows below give T cell receptor beta chains drawn from one sample of a study of blood T cell repertoires in COVID-19. Generated by immunoSEQ multiplex PCR, the TCRdb table keeps only in-frame clones and is missing some. In the table there are 440,000 or so clones, 75% to 90% of which are singletons. The sample was peripheral blood. These receptors all stem from a middle-aged woman with COVID-19, enrolled during active disease. CDR3s include the opening cysteine and the closing phenylalanine or tryptophan. The D gene is left open where the match is weak. Not all rows give a size; the values are once, few, many and, for expanded clones, a class.

-,-,TRBJ2-1,14,TRBV5-1,CASSLGQGTTPKFF,TGCGCCAGCAGCTTGGGGCAGGGAACAACCCCTAAGTTCTTC
few,-,TRBJ1-5,14,TRBV5-6,CASSLEGGSQPQHF,TGTGCCAGCAGCTTGGAAGGGGGTAGTCAGCCCCAGCATTTT
once,TRBD1,TRBJ1-2,15,TRBV11-2,CASSPGTAGDYGYTF,TGTGCCAGCAGCCCAGGGACAGCCGGTGACTATGGCTACACCTTC
-,TRBD1,TRBJ1-1,14,TRBV7-2,CASSPDRGGTEAFF,TGTGCCAGCAGCCCAGACAGGGGAGGGACTGAAGCTTTCTTT
-,-,TRBJ1-5,15,TRBV7-2,CASRAAQGSNQPQHF,TGTGCCAGCAGGGCGGCCCAGGGCTCTAATCAGCCCCAGCATTTT
-,TRBD1,TRBJ1-4,11,TRBV12-3/TRBV12-4,CASRLQGELFF,TGTGCCAGCAGACTACAGGGGGAACTGTTTTTT
once,-,TRBJ1-3,15,TRBV5-1,CASSPGGGSGNTIYF,TGCGCCAGCAGCCCGGGAGGGGGGTCTGGAAACACCATATATTTT
once,-,TRBJ2-1,14,TRBV15,CATSLGTQGNEQFF,TGTGCCACCAGCCTTGGGACACAGGGTAATGAGCAGTTCTTC
-,TRBD1,TRBJ2-2,16,TRBV7-9,CASSLGQGARTGELFF,TGTGCCAGCAGCTTGGGACAGGGGGCCCGGACCGGGGAGCTGTTTTTT
-,-,TRBJ1-1,12,TRBV28,CASSLIRTEAFF,TGTGCCAGCAGTCTTATTCGCACTGAAGCTTTCTTT
-,-,TRBJ1-1,16,TRBV7-3,CASSALGRGLDSEAFF,TGTGCCAGCAGCGCGTTAGGGAGGGGCTTGGACTCTGAAGCTTTCTTT
few,TRBD1,TRBJ1-2,14,TRBV4-3,CASSQQTGDYGYTF,TGCGCCAGCAGCCAACAGACAGGGGACTATGGCTACACCTTC
-,TRBD1,TRBJ1-4,16,TRBV4-3,CASSQVTGGTNEKLFF,TGCGCCAGCAGCCAAGTTACAGGGGGGACTAATGAAAAACTGTTTTTT
-,-,TRBJ1-1,15,TRBV5-6,CASSLAAGVNTEAFF,TGTGCCAGCAGCTTGGCGGCAGGGGTGAACACTGAAGCTTTCTTT
-,TRBD1,TRBJ2-1,14,TRBV19,CATAGTGITNEQFF,TGTGCCACAGCCGGGACAGGGATTACCAATGAGCAGTTCTTC
few,-,TRBJ1-5,13,TRBV27,CASSFYSNQPQHF,TGTGCCAGCAGTTTCTATAGCAATCAGCCCCAGCATTTT
-,TRBD2,TRBJ2-5,14,TRBV3-1/TRBV3-2,CATRGLAGVETQYF,TGTGCCACCCGGGGACTAGCGGGAGTGGAGACCCAGTACTTC
-,TRBD1,TRBJ2-7,14,TRBV11-3,CASRSGTGVYEQYF,TGTGCCAGCAGGTCCGGGACAGGGGTCTACGAGCAGTACTTC
-,-,TRBJ1-2,14,TRBV27,CASSFDLTGYGYTF,TGTGCCAGCAGTTTCGATTTAACAGGGTATGGCTACACCTTC
-,TRBD1,TRBJ1-6,15,TRBV12-5,CASGLVDRGNSPLHF,TGTGCTAGTGGTTTGGTCGACAGGGGCAATTCACCCCTCCACTTT
-,TRBD1,TRBJ2-3,13,TRBV5-4,CASSPGQPDTQYF,TGTGCCAGCAGCCCGGGACAGCCAGATACGCAGTATTTT
-,TRBD2,TRBJ2-1,18,TRBV3-1/TRBV3-2,CASSQDWGSGRGYNEQFF,TGTGCCAGCAGCCAAGATTGGGGGAGCGGGAGGGGATACAATGAGCAGTTCTTC
-,TRBD1,TRBJ1-4,15,TRBV5-1,CASSYRQGADEKLFF,TGCGCCAGCAGCTACCGACAGGGGGCGGATGAAAAACTGTTTTTT
-,-,TRBJ2-5,16,TRBV3-1/TRBV3-2,CASSQGRGRQKETQYF,TGTGCCAGCAGCCAGGGGCGGGGCAGACAAAAAGAGACCCAGTACTTC
once,-,TRBJ1-3,13,TRBV15,CATSRDRSNTIYF,TGTGCCACCAGCAGAGATCGGTCAAACACCATATATTTT
-,-,TRBJ2-5,15,TRBV19,CASSRTEAGQETQYF,TGTGCCAGTAGTCGGACGGAGGCAGGCCAAGAGACCCAGTACTTC
-,TRBD1,TRBJ1-6,15,TRBV3-1/TRBV3-2,CASSLGTGVDSPLHF,TGTGCCAGCAGCCTCGGGACAGGGGTCGATTCACCCCTCCACTTT
-,TRBD1,TRBJ1-1,14,TRBV27,CASSFRQGAREAFF,TGTGCCAGCAGTTTTAGGCAGGGGGCCCGAGAAGCTTTCTTT
once,-,TRBJ2-6,15,TRBV7-6,CASSLGGNPANVLTF,TGTGCCAGCAGCTTAGGAGGGAACCCGGCCAACGTCCTGACTTTC
-,-,TRBJ1-1,12,TRBV7-2,CASSLSGWEAFF,TGTGCCAGCAGCTTATCAGGATGGGAAGCTTTCTTT
-,TRBD1,TRBJ1-1,14,TRBV5-1,CASSKTGANTEAFF,TGCGCCAGCAGCAAAACAGGGGCCAACACTGAAGCTTTCTTT
-,TRBD2,TRBJ2-5,15,TRBV5-4,CASSLAGTKRGTQYF,TGTGCCAGCAGCTTAGCCGGGACCAAGCGGGGGACCCAGTACTTC
-,-,TRBJ2-7,12,TRBV19,CASSSVPYEQYF,TGTGCCAGTAGTTCAGTTCCCTACGAGCAGTACTTC
-,-,TRBJ2-7,14,TRBV2,CASRLAPVTYEQYF,TGTGCCAGCAGGCTAGCGCCAGTCACCTACGAGCAGTACTTC
-,-,TRBJ2-2,15,TRBV19,CASNPRRGGTGELFF,TGTGCCAGTAACCCCCGGCGAGGGGGCACCGGGGAGCTGTTTTTT
-,TRBD1,TRBJ1-5,15,TRBV27,CASSQGQGWNQPQHF,TGTGCCAGCAGTCAGGGACAGGGATGGAATCAGCCCCAACATTTT
-,-,TRBJ2-5,14,TRBV27,CASSLYSGAETQYF,TGTGCCAGCAGTTTATACTCAGGGGCGGAGACCCAGTACTTC
-,-,TRBJ2-1,14,TRBV27,CASSLPGSYNEQFF,TGTGCCAGCAGTCTACCGGGATCATACAATGAGCAGTTCTTC
-,TRBD1,TRBJ1-3,17,TRBV3-1/TRBV3-2,CASSQTPGTGSGNTIYF,TGTGCCAGCAGCCAAACTCCCGGGACAGGGTCTGGAAACACCATATATTTT
-,-,TRBJ2-7,15,TRBV15,CATSRDSGSSYEQYF,TGTGCCACCAGCAGAGATTCAGGCAGCTCCTACGAGCAGTACTTC
-,-,TRBJ2-2,15,TRBV5-1,CASSLVEGNTGELFF,TGCGCCAGCAGCTTGGTTGAGGGGAACACCGGGGAGCTGTTTTTT
once,-,TRBJ1-5,15,TRBV19,CASIAQGWGLTPQHF,TGTGCCAGTATCGCACAGGGTTGGGGTTTAACACCCCAGCATTTT
-,-,TRBJ2-2,15,TRBV5-5,CASSLARANTGELFF,TGTGCCAGCAGCTTGGCCAGGGCGAACACCGGGGAGCTGTTTTTT
-,-,TRBJ1-2,13,TRBV19,CASTFGPFYGYTF,TGTGCCAGTACCTTCGGTCCGTTCTATGGCTACACCTTC
-,TRBD1,TRBJ1-5,15,TRBV5-1,CASSVQGGSNQPQHF,TGCGCCAGCAGCGTACAGGGGGGTAGCAATCAGCCCCAGCATTTT